This TCR beta chain originates from a study of blood T cell repertoires in COVID-19 (dated by TCRdb to 2018 to 2021). Some background on the complete study: Samples from collaborators originated in the United States, Italy and Spain and spanned both the acute and convalescent phases of COVID-19. Deeply sampled blood TCRbeta repertoires from subjects exposed to, actively infected with, or recovered from COVID-19 were included in the dataset. Nearly every sample came with metadata listing a de-identified subject ID, COVID-19 status, age in years and sex. Where available, HLA class I and class II types were taken from metadata supplied by the sample provider and were not determined by assay-based typing. The prospective study material was composed of cDNA or gDNA derived from T cells, B-cell-depleted T cells, or PBMCs. Samples came from the ongoing ImmuneRACE study (first 160 participants) plus 1,254 subjects from 6 global collaborators. The repertoires were made available in a free public database intended to serve as a resource for research on the immune response to SARS-CoV-2.

Points on this clone: Its target antigen remains unknown. Within one base of it there is no much larger clone, and no base qualities were kept.

TCRbeta CDR3 regions were amplified from genomic DNA by means of the immunoSEQ Assay, a bias-controlled multiplex PCR. In the authors' own workflow: Within the assay, amplification of reference gene primers was used to estimate how many nucleated cells each sample contained. To quantify the absolute abundance of each unique TCRbeta CDR3 rearrangement, sequence reads were collapsed and filtered. For each sample, productive Simpson clonality was calculated as the square root of Simpson's diversity index across productive rearrangements. This is the immuneACCESS table as TCRdb keeps it, with only in-frame sequences that have V and J called. A part of the clones is gone; compared with another copy, unresolved V genes explain less than half, and the rest is unexplained. That table furnishes V, J and clone size, whereas the DNA furnished D and trimming. Recorded for this sample are some 200,000 clones; more than 75% of them occurred a single time. The ten most abundant clones make up about 7.7% of the sample.

General conclusions and limits of the study: The amount of clinical and demographic metadata varied by source and participant and was provided uncurated.

Its CDR3 holds 12 amino acids, cysteine through phenylalanine. The kept DNA is CDR3 alone, 36 bases in frame from the first base. V loses 1 base of germline sequence and J loses 8 bases, and the interval between the two ends is 6 bases. From the germline V gene, CDR1 is KGHSH and CDR2 is LQKENI. Participants in the prospective study were aged roughly 18 to 100 years, lived in 24 United States geographic areas, and enrolled through a virtual design. In the prospective study, participants were assigned to cohorts based on the clinical history participants reported in a screening survey and a study questionnaire. Each participant in the prospective study had whole blood, serum and a nasopharyngeal or oropharyngeal swab collected by mobile phlebotomists. Participants in the prospective study had the option to provide additional blood draws and questionnaires over a roughly 2-month period. Prospective study blood samples were shipped either frozen or at room temperature before DNA extraction.

This clonotype was sampled from a woman aged 40 to 50 with acute COVID-19. The V and J segments used are TRBV18 and TRBJ2-1; TRBD2 is perhaps the D gene, given 5 matching bases. The material sequenced was PBMCs or T cells enriched from blood (not recorded which). The nucleotide sequence is given as TGTGCCAGCTCACCACTCGGGGATGAGCAGTTCTTC. It translates as CASSPLGDEQFF.